This T cell receptor (beta chain) was obtained from a study of blood T cell repertoires in COVID-19. Study processing details: It was from reference gene primer amplification that nucleated cell counts were estimated. The method was immunoSEQ multiplex PCR; TCRdb's version includes in-frame clones alone and lacks a portion of them. Clone size and V and J calls were adopted from that table, with D and trimming inferred from the DNA. Among a few hundred thousand clones listed, about 85% were seen once. The germline V gene encodes CDR1 ENHRY and CDR2 SYGVKD. Trimming at V came to 10 bases and at J to 0 bases, leaving 10 bases not matched to a gene. The CDR3 sequence is 15 residues long. Participants were placed into cohorts based on the clinical history they reported.

This chain uses TRBV10-3 with TRBJ1-1, with 8 bases fitting TRBD1. Input material: PBMCs or T cells enriched from blood (not recorded which). The TCR comes from a woman in her sixties or seventies who had recovered from COVID-19. CDR3 sequence (DNA): TGTGCCACAGGGGGAACAGGGGGGATGAACACTGAAGCTTTCTTT. This encodes CATGGTGGMNTEAFF.